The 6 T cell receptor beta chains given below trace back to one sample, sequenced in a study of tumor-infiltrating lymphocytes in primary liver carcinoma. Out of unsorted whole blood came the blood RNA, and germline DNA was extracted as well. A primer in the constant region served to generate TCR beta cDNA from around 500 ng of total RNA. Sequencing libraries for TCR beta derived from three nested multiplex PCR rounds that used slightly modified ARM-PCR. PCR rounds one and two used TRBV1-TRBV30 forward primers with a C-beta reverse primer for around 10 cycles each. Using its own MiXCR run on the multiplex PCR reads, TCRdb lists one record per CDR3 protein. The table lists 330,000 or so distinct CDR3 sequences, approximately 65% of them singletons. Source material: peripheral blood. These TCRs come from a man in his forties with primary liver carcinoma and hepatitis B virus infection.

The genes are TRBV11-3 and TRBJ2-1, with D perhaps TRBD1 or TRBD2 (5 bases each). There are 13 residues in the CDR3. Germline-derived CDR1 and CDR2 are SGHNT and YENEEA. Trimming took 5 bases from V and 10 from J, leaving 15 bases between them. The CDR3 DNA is TGTGCCAGCAGCGAGGGACCACTCAGCGAGCAGTTCTTC. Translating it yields CASSEGPLSEQFF.

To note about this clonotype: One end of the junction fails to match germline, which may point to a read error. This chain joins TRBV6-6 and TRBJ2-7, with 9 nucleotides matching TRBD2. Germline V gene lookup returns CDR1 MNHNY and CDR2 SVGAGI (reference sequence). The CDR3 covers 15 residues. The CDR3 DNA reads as TGTCCCAGCAGTTTTGGGACTAGCTACCCCTACGAGCAGTACTTC. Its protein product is CPSSFGTSYPYEQYF.

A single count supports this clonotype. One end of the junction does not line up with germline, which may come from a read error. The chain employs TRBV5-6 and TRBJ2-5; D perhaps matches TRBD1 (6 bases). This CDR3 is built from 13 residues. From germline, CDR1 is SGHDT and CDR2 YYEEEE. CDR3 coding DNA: TGTGCCAGCAGCTTCAGGGGCCAAAAGACCCAGTACTTC. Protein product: CASSFRGQKTQYF.

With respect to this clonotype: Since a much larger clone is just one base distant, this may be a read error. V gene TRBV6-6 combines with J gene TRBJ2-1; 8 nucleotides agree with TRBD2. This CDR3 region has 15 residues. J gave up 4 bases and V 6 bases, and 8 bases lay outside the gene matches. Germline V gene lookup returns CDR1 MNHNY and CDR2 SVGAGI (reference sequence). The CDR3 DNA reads TGTGCCAGCAGCAGTAGCGGGATATGGTACAATGAGCAGTTCTTC. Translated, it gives CASSSSGIWYNEQFF.

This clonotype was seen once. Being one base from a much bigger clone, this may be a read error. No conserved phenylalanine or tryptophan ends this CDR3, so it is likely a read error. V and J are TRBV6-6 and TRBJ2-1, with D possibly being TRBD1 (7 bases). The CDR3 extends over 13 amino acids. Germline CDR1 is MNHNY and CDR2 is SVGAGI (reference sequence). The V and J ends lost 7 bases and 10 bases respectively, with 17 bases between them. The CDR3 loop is CASTTGDSREQFL. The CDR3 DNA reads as TGTGCCAGCACCACAGGGGACTCCCGGGAGCAGTTCTTG.

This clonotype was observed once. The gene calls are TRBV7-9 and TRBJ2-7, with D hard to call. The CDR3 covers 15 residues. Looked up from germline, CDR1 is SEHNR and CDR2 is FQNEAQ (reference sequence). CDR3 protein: CVRSLAAISSYEQYF. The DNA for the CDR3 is TGTGTCAGGAGCTTAGCAGCGATCAGCTCCTACGAGCAGTACTTC. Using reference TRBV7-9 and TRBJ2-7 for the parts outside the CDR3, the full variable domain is DTGVSQNPRHKITKRGQNVTFRCDPISEHNRLYWYRQTLGQGPEFLTYFQNEAQLEKSRLLSDRFSAERPKGSFSTLEIQRTEQGDSAMYLCVRSLAAISSYEQYFGPGTRLTVT.